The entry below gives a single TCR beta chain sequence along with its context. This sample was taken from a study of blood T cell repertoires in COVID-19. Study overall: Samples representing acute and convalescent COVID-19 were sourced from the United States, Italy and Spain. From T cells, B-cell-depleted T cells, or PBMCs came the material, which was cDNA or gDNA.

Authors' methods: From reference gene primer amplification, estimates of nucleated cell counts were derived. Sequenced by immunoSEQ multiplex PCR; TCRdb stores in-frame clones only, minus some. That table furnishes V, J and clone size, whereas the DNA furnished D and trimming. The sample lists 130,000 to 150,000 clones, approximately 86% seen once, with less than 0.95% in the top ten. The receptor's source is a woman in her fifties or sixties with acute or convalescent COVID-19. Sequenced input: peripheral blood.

Written as DNA, the CDR3 is TGTGCCAGCAGCTTACAGGGGGTCTCCTACGAGCAGTACTTC. This encodes CASSLQGVSYEQYF. This chain connects TRBV5-4 to TRBJ2-7, with 8 bases that match TRBD1. CDR1 is SGHNT, CDR2 YYREEE, per germline (reference sequence). The CDR3 consists of 14 residues. Trimming cost V 2 bases and J 0 bases; bases outside gene matches: 1. Based on the CDR3 plus reference TRBV5-4 and TRBJ2-7, the full variable domain is ETGVTQSPTHLIKTRGQQVTLRCSSQSGHNTVSWYQQALGQGPQFIFQYYREEENGRGNFPPRFSGLQFPNYSSELNVNALELDDSALYLCASSLQGVSYEQYFGPGTRLTVT.